This record covers a single T cell receptor (beta chain). The data belong to a study of cytomegalovirus exposure and HLA in healthy donors. The germline V gene has CDR1 SGHTA and CDR2 FQGNSA. V was shortened by 5 bases and J by 7 bases, with 20 bases between the two germline ends. The CDR3 contains 15 residues. Vbeta (60) and Jbeta (13) primers were used in the PCR. Clones were read by immunoSEQ multiplex PCR, and TCRdb kept only the in-frame ones, dropping some. The repertoire has 75,000 to 95,000 clones, approximately 79% of them found once; the top ten carry roughly 12%. The sample consisted of PBMCs. This clonotype was obtained from a human donor in good health. The rearrangement uses TRBV7-2 and TRBJ1-2; D might be TRBD1 (6 bases). CDR3 DNA: TGTGCCAGCAGCCAGGGGACGGGGCTGAGTGGTGGCTACACCTTC. Protein: CASSQGTGLSGGYTF.